This note documents a single T cell receptor beta chain sequence. This entry comes from a study of T cell changes during pregnancy in multiple sclerosis. The protocol was immunoSEQ multiplex PCR, while the TCRdb copy is restricted to in-frame clones and leaves out a portion. The table records 70,000 to 95,000 clones, 90% to 95% of them present only once. This clonotype was obtained from a female donor with multiple sclerosis, enrolled in a pregnancy study. This specimen consisted of peripheral blood, obtained in the third trimester of pregnancy.

CDR3 protein: CASSIGTNPTDTQYF. In DNA form, the CDR3 reads TGTGCCAGTAGTATAGGGACTAACCCCACAGATACGCAGTATTTT. V usage is TRBV19 and J usage is TRBJ2-3; D may be TRBD2 (6 bases). Germline CDR1 reads LNHDA; CDR2 reads SQIVND (reference sequence). The ends were cut back, 1 base at V and 2 bases at J, with 10 bases in the middle. This CDR3 is built from 15 residues.